The 14 T cell receptor beta chains in this list originate from one sample, sequenced in a study of T cells in Graves' hyperthyroidism and ophthalmopathy. RNA transcripts were the template for amplifying TCR beta CDR3 regions. HTBI primers were the set used in a first-round RT-PCR of the TCR CDR3. Each CDR3 protein is one row after TCRdb ran MiXCR on the multiplex PCR reads. The sample contains 500,000 to 650,000 distinct CDR3 sequences, about 14% of which appear only once. The sequenced sample was blood. The source is a woman aged 45-65 years with Graves' ophthalmopathy.

This clonotype has more than one count but fewer than ten. The chain employs TRBV12-3 or TRBV12-4 and TRBJ1-2; tentatively, D is TRBD1 (6 bases). Trimming left V 3 bases short and J 4 bases short, with 15 bases between. The CDR3 is 15 amino acids. CDR3 sequence reads: CASSLRQEPVYGYTF. The CDR3 DNA reads TGTGCCAGCAGTTTGAGACAGGAACCAGTCTATGGCTACACCTTC.

The chain recombines TRBV29-1 with TRBJ1-3; the D gene is possibly TRBD1 (5 bases). From germline, CDR1 is SQVTM and CDR2 ANQGSEA. Trimming took off 4 bases at V and 4 bases at J, with 8 bases between the two ends. The CDR3 contains 12 residues. CDR3 region: CSVADIGNTIYF. CDR3 DNA: TGCAGCGTTGCGGACATAGGAAACACCATATATTTT.

This clonotype has ten or more counts. The chain employs TRBV5-1 and TRBJ2-1; D may be TRBD2 (6 bases). The CDR3 spans 15 residues. Trimming pared 4 bases from V and 4 bases from J, leaving 15 bases between. Germline CDR1 reads SGHRS; CDR2 reads YFSETQ. The CDR3 reads CASSTPSESYNEQFF. Written as DNA, the CDR3 is TGCGCCAGCAGCACCCCTAGCGAGAGTTACAATGAGCAGTTCTTC.

J is TRBJ2-7 and V is TRBV18, with 8 bases that match TRBD1. The CDR3 runs 13 residues. Per germline, CDR1 KGHSH and CDR2 LQKENI. J lost 4 bases, V lost 6 bases, and 5 bases had no gene match. CDR3 DNA sequence: TGTGCCAGCTCCCTCTGGGACAGGTACGAGCAGTACTTC. Translating gives CASSLWDRYEQYF.

This clonotype was recorded at least ten times. The rearrangement uses TRBV6-5 and TRBJ1-1; 8 nucleotides align to TRBD1. The V and J ends lost 2 bases and 5 bases, in that order; junction bases with no gene match: 7. Germline loops: CDR1 MNHEY, CDR2 SVGAGI. The length of the CDR3 is 15 residues. CDR3 nucleotide sequence: TGTGCCAGCAGTTACGACAGGGGCTTGGAGACTGAAGCTTTCTTT. Protein product: CASSYDRGLETEAFF.

This clonotype appeared many times. The chain couples TRBV20-1 to TRBJ2-3; TRBD2 matches at 7 bases. With V trimmed by 5 bases and J by 2 bases, 7 bases remained unmatched. The CDR3 is 14 residues long. Germline CDR1 DFQATT, CDR2 SNEGSKA (reference sequence). The CDR3 DNA is TGCAGTGCTCGACTAGCAGTTAACACAGATACGCAGTATTTT. It is translated as CSARLAVNTDTQYF.

Comments on this clonotype: A read error is possible here, since a much larger clone lies one base away. The conserved phenylalanine or tryptophan is not found at the CDR3 terminus, so this likely reflects a read error. The chain uses TRBV7-9 and TRBJ2-7; D may be TRBD1 (6 bases). Trimming removed 5 bases at V and 0 bases at J, with 14 bases between. Germline V gives CDR1 SEHNR, CDR2 FQNEAQ (reference sequence). The length of the CDR3 is 15 residues. CDR3 coding DNA: TGTGCCAGCAGCACTTTGGGACAAGCCTCCTACGAGCAGTACCTC. Translating gives CASSTLGQASYEQYL.

The sample holds many counts of this clonotype. At one boundary the junction diverges from the germline segment, which might be a read error. The rearrangement joins TRBV7-9 to TRBJ1-1; maybe TRBD1 (5 bases). Per germline, CDR1 SEHNR and CDR2 FQNEAQ (reference sequence). The length of the CDR3 is 13 residues. CDR3 nucleotide sequence: TGTGCCAGCACCGGCAGGGTGAAGACTGAAGCTTTCTTT. The encoded protein is CASTGRVKTEAFF.

This clonotype appeared many times. The chain combines TRBV20-1 with TRBJ1-1, with D tentatively TRBD1 (5 bases). The CDR3 covers 13 residues. The germline V gene has CDR1 DFQATT and CDR2 SNEGSKA (reference sequence). V was shortened by 0 bases and J by 5 bases, with 10 bases between the two germline ends. CDR3 residues: CSARETGRTEAFF. CDR3 DNA sequence: TGCAGTGCTAGAGAAACAGGTAGGACTGAAGCTTTCTTT.

This clonotype was picked up a small number of times. The chain uses TRBV6-2 or TRBV6-3 and TRBJ1-1; 8 nucleotides align to TRBD1. CDR3 length: 13 residues. Germline V CDR1 and CDR2: MNHEY, SVGEGT. The V gene end was trimmed by 4 bases and the J gene end by 11 bases; junction bases not matched to a gene: 9. Written as DNA, the CDR3 is TGTGCCAGCAGTTCTTCCCTGGACAGGGCCGCTTTCTTT. As protein: CASSSSLDRAAFF.

This clonotype appeared many times. The chain employs TRBV7-2 and TRBJ1-1, with TRBD1 matching over 7 bases. The CDR3 consists of 14 residues. Trimming cost V 6 bases and J 1 base; bases outside gene matches: 5. The germline V gene encodes CDR1 SGHTA and CDR2 FQGNSA. The CDR3 coding sequence is TGTGCCAGCAGAAAGGACAGGAGGAACACTGAAGCTTTCTTT. Translation gives CASRKDRRNTEAFF.

This clonotype was counted ten times or more. The rearrangement uses TRBV20-1 and TRBJ1-5; no reliable D call. The CDR3 is made up of 15 amino acids. Germline loops: CDR1 DFQATT, CDR2 SNEGSKA (reference sequence). Trimming cost V 6 bases and J 5 bases, with 20 bases left between them. The CDR3 sequence is CSAKETMVRHQPQHF. In nucleotides, the CDR3 is TGCAGTGCCAAGGAAACGATGGTCCGACATCAGCCCCAGCATTTT.

In this sample, this clonotype turned up many times. The V and J genes are TRBV28 and TRBJ2-3; TRBD2 is a possible D gene (6 bases). Trimming left V 2 bases short and J 0 bases short, with 12 bases between. This CDR3 has 16 residues. The germline CDR1 and CDR2 sequences are MDHEN and SYDVKM. The CDR3, as DNA: TGTGCCAGCAGTTTAGGGCTAGCGCCTAGCACAGATACGCAGTATTTT. It specifies CASSLGLAPSTDTQYF.

The rearrangement joins TRBV20-1 to TRBJ2-5; 10 bases match TRBD1. Germline loops: CDR1 DFQATT, CDR2 SNEGSKA (reference sequence). This CDR3 region has 14 residues. V was pared by 2 bases and J by 2 bases, with 2 bases of the junction left unmatched. The CDR3 spells CSARPGQGQETQYF. The CDR3 DNA reads TGCAGTGCTAGACCGGGACAGGGGCAAGAGACCCAGTACTTC.